These T cell receptor beta chains were read from a single sample in a study of CD8+CD57+ T cells in acquired aplastic anemia. TCRdb passed the reads through MiXCR, listing each CDR3 protein once. Here the sample spans hundreds of thousands of distinct CDR3 sequences, roughly 59% being singletons. The sequencing input was sorted CD4+, CD8+, or CD8+CD57+ T cells (not recorded which) from PBMCs. The receptors were gathered from a human donor with aplastic anemia. Both conserved end residues are part of each CDR3. The D gene is left open where the match is weak. Clone size is shown for a subset of rows, as once, few, many or a class of expanded clone.

size,J,D,V,DNA,CDR3
NA,TRBJ1-1,NA,TRBV29-1,TGCAGCGCTATGGACGCCTCGAACACTGAAGCTTTCTTT,CSAMDASNTEAFF
many,TRBJ2-1,NA,TRBV18,TGTGCCAGCTCCACCATCTATGAGCAGTTCTTC,CASSTIYEQFF
NA,TRBJ1-6,NA,TRBV6-5,TGTGCCAGCACCCGGAAGGGTACGAATAATTCACCCCTCCACTTT,CASTRKGTNNSPLHF
NA,TRBJ2-7,NA,TRBV6-5,TGTGCCAGCAGTACCGACAGCCGCTACGAGCAGTACTTC,CASSTDSRYEQYF
many,TRBJ2-2,TRBD2,TRBV2,TGTGCCAGCAAGCGGGGTCCCGGGGAGCTGTTTTTT,CASKRGPGELFF
NA,TRBJ2-7,TRBD2,TRBV19,TGTGCCAGTAGCATCCGCCGGGGTAGCGGGGTCTACGAGCAGTACTTC,CASSIRRGSGVYEQYF
NA,TRBJ2-5,NA,TRBV14,TGTGCCAGCAGCCGTACGATACAAGAGACCCAGTACTTC,CASSRTIQETQYF
few,TRBJ2-1,TRBD2,TRBV5-1,TGCGCCAGCGCAATAAGTGGGACTAGTAATGAGCAGTTCTTC,CASAISGTSNEQFF
NA,TRBJ2-7,TRBD1,TRBV4-3,TGCGCCAGCAGTGAGACGGCAGGGGGCAATTACGAGCAGTACTTC,CASSETAGGNYEQYF
NA,TRBJ1-5,NA,TRBV2,TGTGCCAGCAGCGTTAGCGGGATCCAGCCCCAGCATTTT,CASSVSGIQPQHF
NA,TRBJ2-2,NA,TRBV7-3,TGTGCCAGCAGCTCGTTGAAGGGATCCGGGGAGCTGTTTTTT,CASSSLKGSGELFF
once,TRBJ2-4,NA,TRBV5-4,TGTGCCAGCAGCTTGGGCGGAGACATTCAGTACTTC,CASSLGGDIQYF